These 17 T cell receptor beta chains were sequenced from one sample in a study of blood T cell repertoires in COVID-19. Generated by immunoSEQ multiplex PCR, the TCRdb table keeps only in-frame clones and is missing some. The sample has around 260,000 clones; about nine tenths are singletons. Sequenced sample: peripheral blood. Every receptor here comes from a woman aged 30 to 39 with active or convalescent COVID-19.

This clone appeared a single time. This CDR3 is CASSPWTGSGGYTF. Here the CDR3 DNA reads TGTGCCAGCAGTCCGTGGACAGGGTCGGGTGGCTACACCTTC. This rearrangement joins TRBV27 to TRBJ1-2, with 8 bases fitting TRBD1. The CDR3 length is 14 residues. Germline-derived CDR1 and CDR2 are MNHEY and SMNVEV (reference sequence). J was trimmed by 7 bases and V by 5 bases; bases with no gene match: 9.

This clone was counted once. V and J are TRBV6-5 and TRBJ2-3; a weak D match, TRBD2 (6 bases). CDR1 is MNHEY and CDR2 is SVGAGI in the germline V gene. Trimming stripped 7 bases from V and 2 bases from J, with 16 bases between. The CDR3 sequence is 15 residues long. CDR3 bases: TGTGCCAGCAAGGCGGCGGGGCGATACACAGATACGCAGTATTTT. As protein: CASKAAGRYTDTQYF.

This chain uses TRBV7-2 with TRBJ1-6, with D possibly TRBD1 on 5 matching bases. The length of the CDR3 is 18 residues. Trimming stripped 3 bases from V and 0 bases from J, with 15 bases between. Looked up from germline, CDR1 is SGHTA and CDR2 is FQGNSA. The CDR3 sequence: CASSLRDLRSSYNSPLHF. The DNA for the CDR3 is TGTGCCAGCAGCTTGCGGGACTTGCGAAGCTCCTATAATTCACCCCTCCACTTT.

In its sample, this clone was seen once. The genes are TRBV5-4 and TRBJ1-1; 8 bases match TRBD1. CDR1 is SGHNT, CDR2 YYREEE, per germline (reference sequence). The CDR3 totals 16 residues. The V segment lost 0 bases and the J segment 1 base; nucleotides outside the gene matches: 5. The CDR3 coding sequence is TGTGCCAGCAGCTTGGCGACAGGGGTGAAGAACACTGAAGCTTTCTTT. Its protein product is CASSLATGVKNTEAFF. The full variable domain, completed using reference TRBV5-4 and TRBJ1-1, is ETGVTQSPTHLIKTRGQQVTLRCSSQSGHNTVSWYQQALGQGPQFIFQYYREEENGRGNFPPRFSGLQFPNYSSELNVNALELDDSALYLCASSLATGVKNTEAFFGQGTRLTVV.

This chain uses TRBV5-5 with TRBJ2-7; no definite D call. This CDR3 is 13 amino acids long. Germline V gives CDR1 SGHKS, CDR2 YYEKEE (reference sequence). V lost 2 bases and J 6 bases, leaving 12 bases between the germline ends. The DNA for the CDR3 is TGTGCCAGCAGCTTTAGCAGAGGTGTCGAGCAGTACTTC. As protein: CASSFSRGVEQYF. Together with reference TRBV5-5 and TRBJ2-7, the CDR3 gives the full variable domain: DAGVTQSPTHLIKTRGQQVTLRCSPISGHKSVSWYQQVLGQGPQFIFQYYEKEERGRGNFPDRFSARQFPNYSSELNVNALLLGDSALYLCASSFSRGVEQYFGPGTRLTVT.

The chain employs TRBV14 and TRBJ2-3, with TRBD1 identical over 8 bases. This CDR3 spans 15 amino acids. V lost 1 base to trimming and J lost 3 bases; unmatched junction nucleotides: 3. Germline lookup yields CDR1 SGHDN and CDR2 FVKESK. The DNA of the CDR3 is TGTGCCAGCAGCCAAGCAGGGGGCTGGACAGATACGCAGTATTTT. Translating it yields CASSQAGGWTDTQYF. Complete variable domain (other parts from reference TRBV14 and TRBJ2-3): EAGVTQFPSHSVIEKGQTVTLRCDPISGHDNLYWYRRVMGKEIKFLLHFVKESKQDESGMPNNRFLAERTGGTYSTLKVQPAELEDSGVYFCASSQAGGWTDTQYFGPGTRLTVL.

This clone was observed once. The DNA of the CDR3 is TGTGCCATCACAGGACAGGGGGGCACCGGGGAGCTGTTTTTT. It yields the protein CAITGQGGTGELFF. V usage is TRBV10-3 and J usage is TRBJ2-2, with 10 bases matching TRBD1. This CDR3 region has 14 residues. From germline, CDR1 is ENHRY and CDR2 SYGVKD. Trimming cost V 7 bases and J 4 bases; bases outside gene matches: 3.

V is TRBV6-5 and J is TRBJ1-1; 7 bases are shared with TRBD1. J was trimmed by 1 base and V by 6 bases; bases with no gene match: 5. Germline loops: CDR1 MNHEY, CDR2 SVGAGI. This CDR3 comprises 14 residues. CDR3 residues: CASSLGTENTEAFF. The CDR3 DNA reads TGTGCCAGCAGCCTCGGGACAGAGAACACTGAAGCTTTCTTT.

The chain couples TRBV29-1 to TRBJ1-6, with TRBD1 as a possible D gene (6 bases). Germline V gives CDR1 SQVTM, CDR2 ANQGSEA. V lost 6 bases, J lost 16 bases, and 16 bases lay in between. The CDR3 is 11 amino acids. The CDR3 is CSVALGDKLHF. The CDR3 DNA follows: TGCAGCGTGGCCCTGGGGGACAAGCTCCACTTT.

The chain has TRBV5-1 and TRBJ2-5; perhaps TRBD2 as D (5 bases). The CDR3 extends over 16 amino acids. The V end lost 0 bases, the J end lost 3 bases, and 15 bases lay between the germline ends. Per the germline V gene, CDR1 is SGHRS and CDR2 is YFSETQ. The CDR3 protein is CASSLGEGGNKETQYF. CDR3 coding DNA: TGCGCCAGCAGCTTGGGTGAGGGCGGAAACAAAGAGACCCAGTACTTC.

This chain connects TRBV11-2 to TRBJ2-2; D is perhaps TRBD2 (5 bases). Germline loops: CDR1 SGHAT, CDR2 FQNNGV. Trimming pared 5 bases from V and 1 base from J, leaving 14 bases between. CDR3 size: 16 residues. CDR3 protein: CASSLPLRVNTGELFF. CDR3 bases: TGTGCCAGCAGCCTCCCTTTGCGGGTGAACACCGGGGAGCTGTTTTTT.

The CDR3 region is CAIGQEGEKLFF. CDR3 in DNA: TGTGCCATCGGGCAGGAAGGCGAAAAACTGTTTTTT. The V and J genes are TRBV10-3 and TRBJ1-4; D gene ambiguous. The ends were cut back, 8 bases at V and 8 bases at J, with 12 bases in the middle. This CDR3 is built from 12 residues. Looked up from germline, CDR1 is ENHRY and CDR2 is SYGVKD.

The chain combines TRBV9 with TRBJ2-4; TRBD2 matches 13 bases. CDR3 length: 18 residues. V lost 4 bases, J lost 0 bases, and 7 bases stayed unmatched. Looked up from germline, CDR1 is SGDLS and CDR2 is YYNGEE. The CDR3: CASSPGTSGTLAKNIQYF. The DNA of the CDR3 is TGTGCCAGCAGCCCCGGGACTAGCGGGACTCTAGCCAAAAACATTCAGTACTTC.

The chain uses TRBV5-1 and TRBJ2-2; 9 bases are shared with TRBD1. Per germline, CDR1 SGHRS and CDR2 YFSETQ. Trimming at V came to 1 base and at J to 5 bases, leaving 9 bases not matched to a gene. This CDR3 spans 17 amino acids. In DNA, the CDR3 is TGCGCCAGCAGCTTGTCGACCGGGACAGGGAGGACCGGGGAGCTGTTTTTT. Its protein is CASSLSTGTGRTGELFF.

J is TRBJ2-5 and V is TRBV15; TRBD1 aligns across 9 bases. V gave up 3 bases and J gave up 4 bases; unmatched junction bases: 6. There are 15 residues in the CDR3. The V gene's germline CDR1 is LNHNV and CDR2 YYDKDF (reference sequence). CDR3 sequence: CATSSVDRGAETQYF. Written as DNA, the CDR3 is TGTGCCACCAGCAGCGTCGACAGGGGGGCAGAGACCCAGTACTTC.

Only a few counts were recorded for this clone. The V call is TRBV7-9, the J call TRBJ1-4; D is unresolved. V lost 5 bases and J lost 3, with 13 bases in between. The CDR3 contains 15 residues. Germline V gene sequence: CDR1 SEHNR, CDR2 FQNEAQ (reference sequence). The CDR3 bases are TGTGCCAGCAGCCCCATGGGCAGGTCTAATGAAAAACTGTTTTTT. It is translated as CASSPMGRSNEKLFF.

CDR3 sequence (DNA): TGTGCCAGCAGCCTTCTACAGGGGGGGGATGAGCAGTTCTTC. As protein: CASSLLQGGDEQFF. The V call is TRBV2, the J call TRBJ2-1, with a tentative D call TRBD1 (8 bases). V was cut by 6 bases and J by 8 bases, with 17 bases left in between. Germline V gives CDR1 SNHLY, CDR2 FYNNEI. CDR3 length: 14 amino acids.